The 2 T cell receptor beta chains given below trace back to one sample, sequenced in a study of blood T cell repertoires in COVID-19. The protocol was immunoSEQ multiplex PCR, while the TCRdb copy is restricted to in-frame clones and leaves out a portion. The sample gives roughly 340,000 clones, under 95% of which show up once; under 3.5% is in the top ten. Source material: peripheral blood. These receptors were taken from a woman aged 18 to 35 who had recovered from COVID-19.

The chain carries TRBV4-3 and TRBJ1-1; D is unclear. Per the germline V gene, CDR1 is LGHNA and CDR2 is YSLEER. Trimming took 4 bases from V and 5 from J, leaving 17 bases between them. This CDR3 region has 15 residues. The CDR3 coding sequence is TGCGCCAGCAGCCTCGGTAGTGCCCTGCTAACTGAAGCTTTCTTT. The encoded protein is CASSLGSALLTEAFF.

This chain joins TRBV25-1 and TRBJ2-1; D might be TRBD1 (6 bases). Trimming shortened V by 4 bases and J by 8 bases, and 12 bases separated the two germline ends. Germline assignment: CDR1 MGHDK and CDR2 SYGVNS. The CDR3 runs 13 residues. CDR3 sequence (DNA): TGTGCCAGCAGTGGGGCATACAGGGATGAGCAGTTCTTC. This gives the protein CASSGAYRDEQFF.